The sequence of this T cell receptor (beta chain) was determined in a study of T cell responses to AZD1222 COVID-19 vaccine. Study-wide results and caveats: Repertoire sampling occurred only after the peak T cell response.

The germline V gene has CDR1 MNHEY and CDR2 SMNVEV (reference sequence). After removal of 6 bases from V and 2 bases from J, the junction contained 7 bases not matched to a gene. The CDR3 consists of 15 residues. Profiled with immunoSEQ multiplex PCR; TCRdb holds only in-frame clones, not every one. The top ten clones hold about 2.5% of a sample with around 120,000 clones, 87% of them seen once. This clone has just a few counts. The antigen is not known. V is TRBV27 and J is TRBJ2-3; 8 bases are a match to TRBD2. The sample in question was peripheral blood, obtained 28 days after the second AZD1222 dose. This receptor was identified in an adult who received the AZD1222 COVID-19 vaccine. DNA of the CDR3: TGTGCCAGCAGCGGGAGGGCCGGTTTCACAGATACGCAGTATTTT. Translation: CASSGRAGFTDTQYF.